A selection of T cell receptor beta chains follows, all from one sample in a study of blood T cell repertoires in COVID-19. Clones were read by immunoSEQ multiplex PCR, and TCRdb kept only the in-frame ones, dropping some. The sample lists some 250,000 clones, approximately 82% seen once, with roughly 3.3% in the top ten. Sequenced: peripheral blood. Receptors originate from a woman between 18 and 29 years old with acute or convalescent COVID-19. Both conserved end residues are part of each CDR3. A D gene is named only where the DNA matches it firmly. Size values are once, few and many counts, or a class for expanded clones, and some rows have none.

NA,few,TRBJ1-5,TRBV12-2,CASRLWDSQGPNNQPQHF,TGTGCAAGTCGCTTATGGGACAGTCAAGGCCCGAACAATCAGCCCCAGCATTTT
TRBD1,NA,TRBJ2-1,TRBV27,CASSLFLAQGVGSNYNEQFF,TGTGCCAGCAGTTTATTTTTGGCACAGGGGGTAGGATCGAACTACAATGAGCAGTTCTTC
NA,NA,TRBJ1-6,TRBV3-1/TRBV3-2,CASSQHRDNSPLHF,TGTGCCAGCAGCCAGCACAGGGATAATTCACCCCTCCACTTT
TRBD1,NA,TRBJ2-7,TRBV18,CASSGQVSSGTGSRYEQYF,TGTGCCAGCTCAGGACAGGTATCTTCCGGGACAGGATCCCGCTACGAGCAGTACTTC
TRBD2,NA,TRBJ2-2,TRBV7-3,CASGEGRYTGELFF,TGTGCCAGCGGGGAGGGCCGGTACACCGGGGAGCTGTTTTTT
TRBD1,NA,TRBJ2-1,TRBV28,CASSPAGTGHNEQFF,TGTGCCAGCAGTCCAGCCGGGACAGGCCACAATGAGCAGTTCTTC
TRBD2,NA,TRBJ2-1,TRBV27,CASSLASGRKNEQFF,TGTGCCAGCAGTTTGGCTAGCGGGAGAAAAAATGAGCAGTTCTTC
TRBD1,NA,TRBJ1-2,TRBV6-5,CASSYSGTGSHGYTF,TGTGCCAGCAGTTACTCCGGGACAGGGAGTCATGGCTACACCTTC
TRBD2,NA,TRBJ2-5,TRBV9,CASSLIAGGGETQYF,TGTGCCAGCAGCCTTATAGCGGGAGGAGGAGAGACCCAGTACTTC
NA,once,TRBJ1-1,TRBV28,CASSPSDSHEAFF,TGTGCCAGCAGTCCCAGTGACAGCCATGAAGCTTTCTTT
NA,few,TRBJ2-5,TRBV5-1,CASSTGRDQETQYF,TGCGCCAGCAGCACCGGCAGGGACCAAGAGACCCAGTACTTC
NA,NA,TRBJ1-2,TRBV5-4,CASSLWQGYGYTF,TGTGCCAGCAGCTTGTGGCAGGGCTATGGCTACACCTTC
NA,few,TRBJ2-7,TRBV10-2,CASKQGRDRAYEQYF,TGCGCCAGCAAACAAGGGCGGGATCGTGCGTATGAGCAGTACTTC
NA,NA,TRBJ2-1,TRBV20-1,CSASLYSYNEQFF,TGCAGTGCTAGTTTGTACTCCTACAATGAGCAGTTCTTC
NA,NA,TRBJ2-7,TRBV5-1,CASSPTGTGLSSYEQYF,TGCGCCAGCAGCCCTACCGGAACAGGGCTAAGCTCCTACGAGCAGTACTTC
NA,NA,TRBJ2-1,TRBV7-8,CASSLLNRAVGYNEQFF,TGTGCCAGCAGCCTCCTCAACAGGGCGGTTGGATACAATGAGCAGTTCTTC
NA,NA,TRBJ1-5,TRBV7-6,CASSLQTGLNQPQHF,TGTGCCAGCAGCCTACAGACAGGACTTAATCAGCCCCAGCATTTT
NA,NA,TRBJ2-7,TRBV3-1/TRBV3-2,CASSRLTSRIDEQYF,TGTGCCAGCAGCCGCCTGACTAGTCGGATAGACGAGCAGTACTTC
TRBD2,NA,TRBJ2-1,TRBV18,CASSPIQFLAGDSGVYNEQFF,TGTGCCAGCTCACCGATTCAGTTCCTAGCGGGAGATTCAGGGGTTTACAATGAGCAGTTCTTC
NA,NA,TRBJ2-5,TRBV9,CASSKRGETQYF,TGTGCCAGCAGCAAGAGAGGGGAGACCCAGTACTTC
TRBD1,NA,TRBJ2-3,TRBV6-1,CASSEAGQGADTQYF,TGTGCCAGCAGTGAAGCTGGACAGGGGGCAGATACGCAGTATTTT
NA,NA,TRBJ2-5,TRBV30,CVASGGETQYF,TGTGTAGCCTCCGGTGGAGAGACCCAGTACTTC
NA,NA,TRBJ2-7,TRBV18,CASSPAGFGSYEQYF,TGTGCCAGCTCACCAGCCGGGTTCGGCTCCTACGAGCAGTACTTC
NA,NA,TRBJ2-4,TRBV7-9,CASSTEVKNIQYF,TGTGCCAGCAGCACCGAGGTCAAAAACATTCAGTACTTC
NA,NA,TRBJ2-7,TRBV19,CASGRRDTYEQYF,TGTGCCAGTGGCCGGAGAGATACCTACGAGCAGTACTTC
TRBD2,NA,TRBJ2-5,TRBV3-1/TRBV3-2,CASSRQGLAQETQYF,TGTGCCAGCAGCCGGCAGGGACTAGCTCAAGAGACCCAGTACTTC
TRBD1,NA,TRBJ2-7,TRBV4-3,CASSQDITRGTYEQYF,TGCGCCAGCAGCCAAGATATCACCAGGGGGACCTACGAGCAGTACTTC